A single T cell receptor beta chain is shown here with its context. These data originate in a study of cytomegalovirus exposure and HLA in healthy donors. Between the trimmed V and J ends, which lost 6 bases and 7 bases, there was a span of 22 bases. The germline V gene encodes CDR1 SGHTA and CDR2 FQGNSA. The CDR3 has 15 amino acids. Profiling relied on immunoSEQ multiplex PCR, and the TCRdb table lists in-frame clones only, not all of them. Seen here are approximately 170,000 clones, approximately 86% observed once, and the top ten hold around 2%. The clonotype originates from a young man in good health and CMV-seropositive. The sample was PBMCs. V gene TRBV7-2 combines with J gene TRBJ2-7; D is possibly TRBD2 (5 bases). Here the CDR3 DNA reads TGTGCCAGCAGGCCCGCCGGGTCAAGCGGAAGTGAGCAGTACTTC. It encodes CASRPAGSSGSEQYF.